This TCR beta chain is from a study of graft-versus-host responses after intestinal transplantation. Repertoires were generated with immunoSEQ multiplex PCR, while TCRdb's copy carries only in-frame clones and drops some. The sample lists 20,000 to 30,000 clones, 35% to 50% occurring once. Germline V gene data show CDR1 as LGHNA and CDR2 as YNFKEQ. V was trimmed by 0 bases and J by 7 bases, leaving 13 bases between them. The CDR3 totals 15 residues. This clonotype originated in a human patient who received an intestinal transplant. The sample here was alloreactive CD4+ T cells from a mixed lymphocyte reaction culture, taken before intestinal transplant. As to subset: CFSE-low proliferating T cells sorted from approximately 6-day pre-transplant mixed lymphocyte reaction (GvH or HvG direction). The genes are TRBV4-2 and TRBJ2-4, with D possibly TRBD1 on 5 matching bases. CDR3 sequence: CASSQDSNRWNIQYF. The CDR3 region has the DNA TGTGCCAGCAGCCAAGATAGTAACAGGTGGAACATTCAGTACTTC.